Presented here are 21 T cell receptor beta chains from one specimen sequenced in a study of shared clonotypes between healthy human individuals. CD8 cells classed as naive were CD45RO-negative and positively selected for CCR7, excluding terminally differentiated effector memory CD45RA+ cells. Clones were sequenced by immunoSEQ multiplex PCR, and TCRdb holds only the in-frame ones, with some missing. The sample has about 700,000 clones; about 90% are singletons. The sequenced material came from naive CD8+ T cells sorted from blood. The receptors come from a man aged 30 to 45 in good health.

J is TRBJ2-4 and V is TRBV7-9, with 10 bases that match TRBD1. Germline CDR1 and CDR2: SEHNR and FQNEAQ (reference sequence). The CDR3 runs to 15 residues. The V and J ends lost 6 bases and 7 bases, in that order; junction bases with no gene match: 9. As DNA, the CDR3 is TGTGCCAGCAGACCACCGACAGGGGGCGGGAACATTCAGTACTTC. Protein product: CASRPPTGGGNIQYF.

The V gene is TRBV5-1, the J gene TRBJ2-5; TRBD1 or TRBD2 may be the D gene (5 bases each). Germline CDR1 and CDR2: SGHRS and YFSETQ. V lost 0 bases and J lost 4, with 13 bases in between. CDR3 length: 15 amino acids. The CDR3 spells CASSLVWGAGETQYF. DNA for the CDR3: TGCGCCAGCAGCTTGGTTTGGGGCGCGGGAGAGACCCAGTACTTC.

The CDR3 is CASSVAGRASETQYF. The CDR3 DNA sequence: TGTGCCAGCAGCGTAGCCGGGAGGGCGTCAGAGACCCAGTACTTC. The chain joins TRBV9 to TRBJ2-5; 8 bases are a match to TRBD2. The CDR3 has 15 residues. Trimming took 0 bases from V and 4 from J; bases not matched to a gene: 5. Per the germline V gene, CDR1 is SGDLS and CDR2 is YYNGEE.

The rearrangement uses TRBV19 and TRBJ1-1; D perhaps matches TRBD1 (5 bases). The CDR3 is 14 residues long. The V end was cut by 4 bases, the J end by 7 bases, with 16 bases between. Germline CDR1 reads LNHDA; CDR2 reads SQIVND (reference sequence). The CDR3 loop reads CASSTREGRGEAFF. The CDR3 bases are TGTGCCAGTAGTACCCGCGAGGGGCGAGGTGAAGCTTTCTTT.

To note about this clone: Given a much more abundant clone one base away, this may be a read error. The chain uses TRBV7-8 and TRBJ2-3; 9 positions agree with TRBD1. V shed 2 bases and J 4 bases; nucleotides not matched to a gene: 1. Germline assignment: CDR1 SGHVS and CDR2 FQNEAQ. The CDR3 runs to 14 residues. CDR3 residues: CASSLRQGADTQYF. The CDR3 DNA reads as TGTGCCAGCAGCTTACGACAGGGGGCAGATACGCAGTATTTT.

CDR3 DNA: TGCGCCAGCAGCCAAGGGCTGAGGGCCGGTGAGCAGTTCTTC. Translation gives CASSQGLRAGEQFF. J is TRBJ2-1 and V is TRBV4-1, with D perhaps TRBD2 (5 bases). The V end was cut by 1 base, the J end by 9 bases, with 13 bases between. The CDR3 is 14 amino acids. Germline V gives CDR1 MGHRA, CDR2 YSYEKL.

The gene calls are TRBV7-6 and TRBJ2-7; D is unresolved. V gave up 5 bases and J gave up 3 bases, with 11 bases separating them. The CDR3 runs to 13 residues. Per germline, CDR1 SGHVS and CDR2 FNYEAQ. The CDR3 spells CASSEDTFYEQYF. For the CDR3, the DNA is TGTGCCAGCAGCGAAGACACTTTCTACGAGCAGTACTTC.

In regard to this clone: At one boundary the junction diverges from the germline segment, which might be a read error. V and J are TRBV5-3 and TRBJ2-1; 9 bases are a match to TRBD2. TRBV5-3 is identified as an open reading frame with a role that is uncertain. The CDR3 contains 15 residues. The CDR3, as DNA: TGTGCCAGCAGCTTGGAACTAGCGGGTTACAATGAGCAGTTCTTC. Translation: CASSLELAGYNEQFF.

As regards this clone: The same CDR3 can be traced to other DNA sequences in this sample. The chain employs TRBV7-9 and TRBJ2-7; TRBD2 might be the D (5 bases). V lost 3 bases and J lost 0, with 6 bases in between. The germline V gene encodes CDR1 SEHNR and CDR2 FQNEAQ (reference sequence). CDR3 size: 13 residues. CDR3 in amino acids: CASSFGSSYEQYF. The CDR3 nucleotides are TGTGCCAGCAGCTTTGGGAGCTCCTACGAGCAGTACTTC.

This chain joins TRBV19 and TRBJ1-3, with D possibly matching TRBD1 (5 bases). CDR1 LNHDA and CDR2 SQIVND come from the germline V gene (reference sequence). The CDR3 is 14 residues long. V was clipped by 10 bases and J by 2 bases, with 15 bases between them. Here the CDR3 reads CAIQGTDPGNTIYF. DNA for the CDR3: TGTGCCATACAAGGGACTGATCCTGGAAACACCATATATTTT.

For the CDR3, the DNA is TGTGCCAGCAGGGTGGGACTAGCGGGCGCTTTGAGAAGCGAGCAGTACTTC. It is translated as CASRVGLAGALRSEQYF. This chain connects TRBV28 to TRBJ2-7; 12 bases fit TRBD2. With 6 bases clipped from V and 6 bases from J, the junction kept 15 bases outside the gene matches. The CDR3 contains 17 residues. CDR1 MDHEN and CDR2 SYDVKM come from the germline V gene.

This clone was found once. The J gene is TRBJ2-5, the V gene TRBV27, with 7 bases matching TRBD1. V shed 3 bases, J shed 4 bases, and the junction held 2 bases outside the gene matches. CDR3 length: 13 amino acids. Germline values: CDR1 MNHEY, CDR2 SMNVEV (reference sequence). The CDR3 sequence is CASSFAGGETQYF. The CDR3 bases are TGTGCCAGCAGTTTTGCAGGGGGAGAGACCCAGTACTTC.

Comment on this clone: Just one base apart from a much larger clone, this may be a read error. The genes are TRBV7-9 and TRBJ1-2, with D perhaps TRBD1 (6 bases). Germline CDR1 and CDR2: SEHNR and FQNEAQ (reference sequence). Trimming shortened V by 7 bases and J by 4 bases, and 16 bases separated the two germline ends. There are 14 residues in the CDR3. For the CDR3, the DNA is TGTGCCAGCACCCCAGGGAAAGGGGGCTATGGCTACACCTTC. This gives the protein CASTPGKGGYGYTF.

The chain joins TRBV11-2 to TRBJ2-7; no clear D gene. The CDR3 extends over 12 amino acids. Germline CDR1 and CDR2: SGHAT and FQNNGV. V lost 6 bases and J 2 bases, leaving 8 bases between the germline ends. CDR3 region: CASRSGTYEQYF. The CDR3 DNA follows: TGTGCCAGCAGGTCGGGTACCTACGAGCAGTACTTC. The whole variable domain, remainder taken from reference TRBV11-2 and TRBJ2-7, is EAGVAQSPRYKIIEKRQSVAFWCNPISGHATLYWYQQILGQGPKLLIQFQNNGVVDDSQLPKDRFSAERLKGVDSTLKIQPAKLEDSAVYLCASRSGTYEQYFGPGTRLTVT.

The chain has TRBV30 and TRBJ2-1, with D hard to call. The germline gives CDR1 GTSNPN, CDR2 SVGIG (reference sequence). This CDR3 contains 12 residues. V gave up 3 bases and J gave up 3 bases, with 6 bases separating them. CDR3 amino acids: CAWSDNYNEQFF. CDR3 bases: TGTGCCTGGAGCGACAACTACAATGAGCAGTTCTTC.

The chain links TRBV7-3 to TRBJ2-1; a possible D gene is TRBD1 (6 bases). The germline CDR1 and CDR2 sequences are SGHTA and FQGTGA. The V gene lost 1 base and the J gene lost 5 bases, with 18 bases spanning the gap. There are 17 residues in the CDR3. The CDR3: CASSLMRGISGDNEQFF. The CDR3 nucleotides read TGTGCCAGCAGCTTAATGAGAGGTATCTCAGGGGACAATGAGCAGTTCTTC.

The chain links TRBV27 to TRBJ1-2; 11 positions match TRBD1. The CDR3 has 16 residues. Germline CDR1 and CDR2: MNHEY and SMNVEV (reference sequence). After removal of 4 bases from V and 6 bases from J, the junction contained 10 bases not matched to a gene. This CDR3 is CASSSRTGGFRNGYTF. The DNA of the CDR3 is TGTGCCAGCAGTTCCCGGACAGGGGGCTTTCGAAATGGCTACACCTTC.

CDR3 DNA: TGTGCCAGCAAGGGGGGGCGGGGCCCCTTTTACGAGCAGTACTTC. Its translation is CASKGGRGPFYEQYF. The V and J genes are TRBV6-1 and TRBJ2-7; the D gene is possibly TRBD2 (7 bases). From germline, CDR1 is MNHNS and CDR2 SASEGT. Deletions cut 7 bases from V and 4 bases from J, with 20 bases between. The CDR3 spans 15 residues.

The chain joins TRBV7-9 to TRBJ2-1, with D perhaps matching TRBD1 (6 bases). CDR3 length equals 15 residues. Germline V gene lookup returns CDR1 SEHNR and CDR2 FQNEAQ (reference sequence). V was pared by 6 bases and J by 5 bases, with 17 bases between. The CDR3 here is CASRLRQAGDNEQFF. CDR3 nucleotide sequence: TGTGCCAGCAGGTTACGACAGGCTGGGGACAATGAGCAGTTCTTC.

The rearrangement links TRBV2 to TRBJ2-1; 9 bases are shared with TRBD2. This CDR3 region has 17 residues. The V and J ends lost 2 bases and 10 bases, in that order; junction bases with no gene match: 15. In germline, CDR1 is SNHLY, CDR2 FYNNEI. The CDR3 spells CASSEPGASGTFLEQFF. The CDR3 DNA reads TGTGCCAGCAGTGAACCAGGGGCTAGCGGGACTTTCTTAGAGCAGTTCTTC.

The chain couples TRBV29-1 to TRBJ1-2, with a tentative D call TRBD1 (6 bases). This CDR3 region has 12 residues. The germline V and J ends were trimmed by 6 bases and 6 bases, with 14 bases remaining between them. In germline, CDR1 is SQVTM, CDR2 ANQGSEA. The CDR3 loop reads CSVAGAGDGYTF. CDR3 nucleotides: TGCAGCGTCGCAGGGGCAGGGGATGGCTACACCTTC.